These T cell receptor beta chains were read from a single sample in a study of regulatory T cells in long-lasting Graves disease. TCRdb re-derived calls from the multiplex PCR reads in MiXCR, one entry per CDR3 protein. The repertoire includes around 250,000 distinct CDR3 sequences, 20% to 25% of them detected once, and approximately 13% sits in the top ten. The source material was peripheral blood mononuclear cells (PBMCs), sampled at new diagnosis, from a patient treated with antithyroid drugs. The source of these receptors is a female donor with Graves disease. Each CDR3 is given with its conserved first and last residue. D genes are given only for firm matches. Part of the rows lack a size; the others show once, few, many or a class for expanded clones.

cdr3_aa	cdr3_nt	v_call	j_call	d_call	clone_size
CAISGGSPRDSPLHF	TGTGCCATCAGTGGCGGATCTCCAAGGGATTCACCCCTCCACTTT	TRBV10-3	TRBJ1-6	.	.
CASSYRAPDQPQHF	TGTGCCAGCAGTTATAGGGCACCCGATCAGCCCCAGCATTTT	TRBV6-9	TRBJ1-5	.	few
CASSPLGLATGRETQYF	TGTGCCAGCAGCCCGCTGGGGCTAGCGACCGGTCGGGAGACCCAGTACTTC	TRBV7-9	TRBJ2-5	.	many
CSAKDVAGSEKLFF	TGCAGTGCTAAAGATGTGGCAGGGAGTGAAAAACTGTTTTTT	TRBV20-1	TRBJ1-4	.	many
CASSQRTGGTDTQYF	TGTGCCAGCAGCCAACGGACAGGGGGCACAGATACGCAGTATTTT	TRBV7-2	TRBJ2-3	TRBD1	many
CSASLDATNEKLFF	TGCAGTGCTAGCCTCGATGCAACTAATGAAAAACTGTTTTTT	TRBV20-1	TRBJ1-4	.	.
CASREGGETQYF	TGTGCCAGCAGGGAGGGAGGAGAGACCCAGTACTTC	TRBV7-9	TRBJ2-5	.	many
CAISERQGPLQDTQYF	TGTGCCATCAGTGAGCGACAGGGGCCGCTTCAAGATACGCAGTATTTT	TRBV10-3	TRBJ2-3	TRBD1	.
CASSRKDGELFF	TGTGCCAGCAGCCGGAAAGACGGGGAGCTGTTTTTT	TRBV11-2	TRBJ2-2	.	many
CASRSTRERTEAFF	TGTGCCAGCAGATCAACGCGGGAAAGAACTGAAGCTTTCTTT	TRBV5-1	TRBJ1-1	.	many
CASSLVVPGGVSSYNEQFF	TGCGCCAGCAGCTTGGTGGTCCCGGGGGGGGTGAGCTCCTACAATGAGCAGTTCTTC	TRBV5-1	TRBJ2-1	TRBD2	.
CASSSTESNQPQHF	TGTGCCAGCTCATCGACAGAAAGCAATCAGCCCCAGCATTTT	TRBV18	TRBJ1-5	.	many
CASSLFLPGQGEFF	TGTGCCAGCAGTTTATTTCTCCCGGGACAGGGGGAGTTCTTC	TRBV28	TRBJ2-1	TRBD1	many
CASSQSNWETQYF	TGTGCCAGCAGCCAATCTAACTGGGAGACCCAGTACTTC	TRBV4-2	TRBJ2-5	.	many
CSVDGRSGPTDTQYF	TGCAGCGTTGATGGTCGGAGTGGTCCCACAGATACGCAGTATTTT	TRBV29-1	TRBJ2-3	.	many
CASSPPSPETQYF	TGTGCCAGCTCACCACCCTCCCCGGAGACCCAGTACTTC	TRBV18	TRBJ2-5	.	many
CASSYTLGQRGYTF	TGTGCCAGCAGTTACACGCTGGGACAGCGTGGCTACACCTTC	TRBV6-5	TRBJ1-2	TRBD1	many
CASSISAVLNSNGNEQFF	TGTGCCAGTAGTATCTCGGCGGTTCTTAATTCAAACGGGAATGAGCAGTTCTTC	TRBV19	TRBJ2-1	.	.
CASSSSSGRGGNEQFF	TGTGCCAGCAGTAGTTCTAGCGGGAGGGGAGGCAATGAGCAGTTCTTC	TRBV28	TRBJ2-1	TRBD2	many
CSAEGASGGGAQYF	TGCAGTGCGGAGGGGGCTAGCGGGGGGGGAGCGCAGTATTTT	TRBV20-1	TRBJ2-3	TRBD2	many
CSVGLGLAADTQYF	TGCAGCGTTGGCCTTGGACTAGCTGCAGATACGCAGTATTTT	TRBV29-1	TRBJ2-3	TRBD2	many
CASSQVHGGYTF	TGTGCCAGCAGCCAAGTCCATGGCGGCTACACCTTC	TRBV3-1	TRBJ1-2	.	few
CASSLGQGARTEAFF	TGTGCCAGCAGTTTGGGACAGGGGGCGCGCACTGAAGCTTTCTTT	TRBV28	TRBJ1-1	TRBD1	once
CASSDPEYNEQFF	TGTGCCAGCAGCGATCCGGAATACAATGAGCAGTTCTTC	TRBV11-2	TRBJ2-1	.	many
CASSRQGAQGYNEQFF	TGTGCCAGCAGCCGGCAGGGGGCACAAGGCTACAATGAGCAGTTCTTC	TRBV5-6	TRBJ2-1	TRBD1	few
CASRQTYEQYF	TGCGCCAGCAGACAGACCTACGAGCAGTACTTC	TRBV5-1	TRBJ2-7	.	many
CASSPRQGTGNTEAFF	TGTGCCAGCAGTCCACGACAGGGAACGGGTAACACTGAAGCTTTCTTT	TRBV27	TRBJ1-1	TRBD1	many
CASSWGQGARTDTQYF	TGTGCCAGCAGCTGGGGACAGGGGGCCCGCACAGATACGCAGTATTTT	TRBV11-2	TRBJ2-3	TRBD1	many
CASSSERQGASLGYIQYF	TGTGCCAGCAGCTCGGAAAGACAGGGGGCGAGTTTGGGTTACATTCAGTACTTC	TRBV7-9	TRBJ2-4	TRBD1	.
CASSVGLGAYTEAFF	TGTGCCAGCAGCGTAGGTCTAGGGGCGTACACTGAAGCTTTCTTT	TRBV9	TRBJ1-1	.	many
CASRTDRILQETQYF	TGTGCCAGCAGAACGGACAGGATTCTTCAAGAGACCCAGTACTTC	TRBV6-1	TRBJ2-5	TRBD1	many
CASSPGTAETQYF	TGTGCCAGCAGCCCAGGGACAGCCGAGACCCAGTACTTC	TRBV5-4	TRBJ2-5	TRBD1	.
CASSGHYEQYF	TGTGCCAGCAGTGGGCATTACGAGCAGTACTTC	TRBV2	TRBJ2-7	.	many
CASGALNTEAFF	TGTGCCAGCGGAGCTCTGAACACTGAAGCTTTCTTT	TRBV28	TRBJ1-1	.	many
CASKLTEGRGEPQYF	TGTGCCAGCAAATTAACAGAGGGGCGCGGGGAGCCCCAGTACTTC	TRBV6-2/TRBV6-3	TRBJ2-5	.	few
CASSYSTQQNTEAFF	TGTGCCAGCAGTTACTCGACGCAGCAGAACACTGAAGCTTTCTTT	TRBV6-5	TRBJ1-1	.	.
CSAPGGYTF	TGCAGTGCTCCCGGTGGCTACACCTTC	TRBV20-1	TRBJ1-2	.	.
CASSQDPGLAGDTQYF	TGTGCCAGCAGCCAAGACCCGGGACTAGCGGGAGATACGCAGTATTTT	TRBV3-1	TRBJ2-3	TRBD2	many